The rows below give T cell receptor beta chains drawn from one sample of a study of T cells after yellow fever vaccination. A single record per CDR3 protein comes from TCRdb applying MiXCR to the 5' RACE reads. The table has hundreds of thousands of distinct CDR3 sequences, about 9.9% seen once. The sample was PBMCs, taken on the day of the first yellow fever vaccination. All receptors come from a man aged 18 to 30 who received the YFV17D yellow fever vaccine. Both conserved end residues are part of each CDR3. A D gene is named only where the DNA matches it firmly. Some rows mark clone size as missing; the rest say once, few, many or name a class of expanded clone.

len | d_gene | j_gene | abundance | v_gene | CDR3aa | CDR3nt
15 | NA | TRBJ2-2 | NA | TRBV2 | CASSEGVLNTGELFF | TGTGCCAGCAGTGAGGGAGTTCTGAACACCGGGGAGCTGTTTTTT
13 | NA | TRBJ1-5 | NA | TRBV7-2 | CASSDPSYQPQHF | TGTGCCAGCAGCGATCCTTCGTACCAGCCCCAGCATTTT
14 | NA | TRBJ1-2 | NA | TRBV6-2/TRBV6-3 | CASSPTAPNYGYTF | TGTGCCAGCAGTCCGACAGCCCCCAACTATGGCTACACCTTC
14 | NA | TRBJ2-3 | NA | TRBV12-3/TRBV12-4 | CASSLQAPPDTQYF | TGTGCCAGCAGTCTCCAGGCGCCGCCAGATACGCAGTATTTT
13 | NA | TRBJ2-2 | few | TRBV9 | CASTTIDTGELFF | TGTGCCAGCACTACAATCGACACCGGGGAGCTGTTTTTT
13 | NA | TRBJ2-5 | few | TRBV12-3/TRBV12-4 | CASNIWGGETQYF | TGTGCCAGCAACATCTGGGGGGGCGAGACCCAGTACTTC
15 | NA | TRBJ1-5 | many | TRBV28 | CASSTSRGGNQPQHF | TGTGCCAGCAGTACATCCCGGGGAGGCAATCAGCCCCAGCATTTT
12 | NA | TRBJ2-2 | few | TRBV10-3 | CAISSETGELFF | TGTGCCATCAGTTCGGAGACCGGGGAGCTGTTTTTT
16 | TRBD2 | TRBJ2-4 | many | TRBV3-1 | CASSGRDRGGWNIQYF | TGTGCCAGCAGCGGTCGGGACCGCGGGGGATGGAACATTCAGTACTTC
15 | NA | TRBJ2-4 | few | TRBV6-2/TRBV6-3 | CASSYAVTGQNIQYF | TGTGCCAGCAGTTATGCCGTGACAGGCCAAAACATTCAGTACTTC
13 | NA | TRBJ2-1 | few | TRBV15 | CATSRDTSGEQFF | TGTGCCACCAGCAGAGACACGTCGGGTGAGCAGTTCTTC
14 | NA | TRBJ2-5 | NA | TRBV5-1 | CASSLWTLQETQYF | TGCGCCAGCAGCTTGTGGACTCTGCAAGAGACCCAGTACTTC
16 | TRBD1 | TRBJ1-6 | few | TRBV4-1 | CASSQGGQGRNSPLHF | TGCGCCAGCAGCCAAGGGGGACAGGGGCGGAATTCACCCCTCCACTTT
14 | TRBD1 | TRBJ1-5 | NA | TRBV18 | CASSPGTGQQPQHF | TGTGCCAGCTCACCCGGGACAGGACAACAGCCCCAGCATTTT
15 | NA | TRBJ2-2 | NA | TRBV7-2 | CASSPWTANTGELFF | TGTGCCAGCAGTCCATGGACTGCGAACACCGGGGAGCTGTTTTTT
12 | NA | TRBJ1-2 | few | TRBV19 | CASNRLGYGYTF | TGTGCCTCAAACAGGCTCGGCTATGGCTACACCTTC
14 | NA | TRBJ1-2 | few | TRBV12-3/TRBV12-4 | CASVQGWTAYGYTF | TGTGCCAGCGTTCAAGGCTGGACCGCCTATGGCTACACCTTC
15 | TRBD2 | TRBJ2-1 | NA | TRBV6-2/TRBV6-3 | CASSYSSGGTNEQFF | TGTGCCAGCAGTTACTCGAGCGGGGGGACCAATGAGCAGTTCTTC
14 | NA | TRBJ2-7 | few | TRBV6-2/TRBV6-3 | CASKSPLGAYEQYF | TGTGCCAGCAAGTCCCCCCTTGGGGCCTACGAGCAGTACTTC
15 | NA | TRBJ1-1 | many | TRBV6-1 | CASSAPRQANTEAFF | TGTGCCAGCAGTGCACCACGACAAGCGAACACTGAAGCTTTCTTT
15 | NA | TRBJ1-2 | few | TRBV4-3 | CASSHRRTDYYGYTF | TGCGCCAGCAGCCACAGAAGGACTGACTACTATGGCTACACCTTC
13 | NA | TRBJ2-7 | few | TRBV19 | CASSEGRSYEQYF | TGTGCCAGTAGCGAGGGAAGAAGCTACGAGCAGTACTTC
12 | NA | TRBJ2-5 | many | TRBV6-1 | CASSEQLETQYF | TGTGCCAGCAGTGAACAACTGGAGACCCAGTACTTC
16 | TRBD1 | TRBJ2-3 | many | TRBV3-1 | CASSRHRDRGTDTQYF | TGTGCCAGCAGCCGCCACCGGGACAGGGGCACAGATACGCAGTATTTT
16 | NA | TRBJ2-1 | many | TRBV7-2 | CASSRYDSRSGDEQFF | TGTGCCAGCAGCCGTTATGATAGCCGGTCGGGCGATGAGCAGTTCTTC
13 | NA | TRBJ1-1 | NA | TRBV18 | CASSAEENTEAFF | TGTGCCAGCTCAGCGGAAGAGAACACTGAAGCTTTCTTT
15 | NA | TRBJ2-7 | many | TRBV4-1 | CASSQDQGDSYEQYF | TGCGCCAGCAGCCAAGATCAAGGGGACTCCTACGAGCAGTACTTC